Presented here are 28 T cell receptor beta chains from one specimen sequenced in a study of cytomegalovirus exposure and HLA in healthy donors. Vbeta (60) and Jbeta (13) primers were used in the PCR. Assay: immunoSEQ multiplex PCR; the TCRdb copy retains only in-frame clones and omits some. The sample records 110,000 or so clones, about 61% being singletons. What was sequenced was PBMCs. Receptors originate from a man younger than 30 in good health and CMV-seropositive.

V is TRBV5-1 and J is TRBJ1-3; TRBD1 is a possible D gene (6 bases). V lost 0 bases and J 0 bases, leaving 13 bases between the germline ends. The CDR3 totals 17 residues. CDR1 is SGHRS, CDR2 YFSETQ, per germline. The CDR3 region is CASSLEPGARSGNTIYF. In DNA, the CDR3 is TGCGCCAGCAGCTTGGAACCAGGGGCCCGCTCTGGAAACACCATATATTTT.

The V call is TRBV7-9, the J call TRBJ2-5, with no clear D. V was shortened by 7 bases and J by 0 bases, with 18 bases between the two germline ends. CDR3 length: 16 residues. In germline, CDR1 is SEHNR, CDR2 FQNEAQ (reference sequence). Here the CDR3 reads CASNLFTSRNQETQYF. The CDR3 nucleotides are TGTGCCAGCAACCTTTTCACGAGCCGAAACCAAGAGACCCAGTACTTC. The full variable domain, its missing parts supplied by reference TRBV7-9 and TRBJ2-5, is DTGVSQNPRHKITKRGQNVTFRCDPISEHNRLYWYRQTLGQGPEFLTYFQNEAQLEKSRLLSDRFSAERPKGSFSTLEIQRTEQGDSAMYLCASNLFTSRNQETQYFGPGTRLLVL.

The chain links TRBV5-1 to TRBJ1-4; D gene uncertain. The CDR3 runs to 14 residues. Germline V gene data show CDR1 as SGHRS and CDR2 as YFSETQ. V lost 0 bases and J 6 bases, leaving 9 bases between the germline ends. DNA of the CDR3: TGCGCCAGCAGCTTGGTTCCCAGTGATGAAAAACTGTTTTTT. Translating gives CASSLVPSDEKLFF.

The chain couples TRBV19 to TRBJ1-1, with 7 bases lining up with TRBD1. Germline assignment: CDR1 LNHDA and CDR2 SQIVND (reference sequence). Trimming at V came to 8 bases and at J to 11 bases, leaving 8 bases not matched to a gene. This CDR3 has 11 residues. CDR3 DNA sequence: TGTGCCAGTGGTCCGGGGACAGTGGCTTTCTTT. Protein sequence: CASGPGTVAFF.

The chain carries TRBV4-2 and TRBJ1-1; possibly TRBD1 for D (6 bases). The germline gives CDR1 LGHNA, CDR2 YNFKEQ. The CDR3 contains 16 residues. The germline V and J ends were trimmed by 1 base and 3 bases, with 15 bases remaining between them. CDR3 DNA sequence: TGTGCCAGCAGCCAAGTATCCGCAGGGGCGGACACTGAAGCTTTCTTT. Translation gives CASSQVSAGADTEAFF.

Here the CDR3 DNA reads TGCACCAGCAGCCAAGGGGGACTAGCGGCTGATTACGAGCAGTACGTC. Its protein product is CTSSQGGLAADYEQYV. The chain has TRBV1 and TRBJ2-7; the table names TRBD2, a call not compared with the DNA. TRBV1 is termed a pseudogene. CDR3 size: 16 residues.

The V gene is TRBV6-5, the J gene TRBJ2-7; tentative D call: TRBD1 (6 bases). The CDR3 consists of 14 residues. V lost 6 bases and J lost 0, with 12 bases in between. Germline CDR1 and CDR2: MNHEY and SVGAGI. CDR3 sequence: CASSLNRDSYEQYF. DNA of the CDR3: TGTGCCAGCAGCCTAAACAGGGACTCCTACGAGCAGTACTTC.

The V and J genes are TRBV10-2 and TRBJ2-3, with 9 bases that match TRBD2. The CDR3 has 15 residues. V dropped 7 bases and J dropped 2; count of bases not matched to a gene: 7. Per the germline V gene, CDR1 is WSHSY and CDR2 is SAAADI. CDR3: CASKASGDDTDTQYF. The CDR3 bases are TGCGCCAGCAAGGCTAGCGGGGACGACACAGATACGCAGTATTTT.

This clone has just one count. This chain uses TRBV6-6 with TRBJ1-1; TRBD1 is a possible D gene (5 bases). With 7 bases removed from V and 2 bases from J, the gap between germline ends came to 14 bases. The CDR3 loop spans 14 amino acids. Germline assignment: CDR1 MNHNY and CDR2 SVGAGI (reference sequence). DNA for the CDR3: TGTGCCAGCACCCTCCAAGGGGAAAACACTGAAGCTTTCTTT. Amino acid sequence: CASTLQGENTEAFF.

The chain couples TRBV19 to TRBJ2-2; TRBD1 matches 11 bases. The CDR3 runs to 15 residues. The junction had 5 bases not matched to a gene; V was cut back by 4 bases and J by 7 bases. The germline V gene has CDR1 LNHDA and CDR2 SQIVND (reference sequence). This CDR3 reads CASSRGQGGVGELFF. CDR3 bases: TGTGCCAGTAGTAGGGGACAGGGGGGCGTCGGGGAGCTGTTTTTT. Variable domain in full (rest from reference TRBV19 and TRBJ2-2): DGGITQSPKYLFRKEGQNVTLSCEQNLNHDAMYWYRQDPGQGLRLIYYSQIVNDFQKGDIAEGYSVSREKKESFPLTVTSAQKNPTAFYLCASSRGQGGVGELFFGEGSRLTVL.

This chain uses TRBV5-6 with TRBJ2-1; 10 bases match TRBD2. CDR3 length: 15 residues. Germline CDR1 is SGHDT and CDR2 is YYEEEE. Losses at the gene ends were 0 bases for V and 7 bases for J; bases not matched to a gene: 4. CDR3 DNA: TGTGCCAGCAGCTTGGTAGCGGGGGGATATAATGAGCAGTTCTTC. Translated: CASSLVAGGYNEQFF. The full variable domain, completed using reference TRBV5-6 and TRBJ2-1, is DAGVTQSPTHLIKTRGQQVTLRCSPKSGHDTVSWYQQALGQGPQFIFQYYEEEERQRGNFPDRFSGHQFPNYSSELNVNALLLGDSALYLCASSLVAGGYNEQFFGPGTRLTVL.

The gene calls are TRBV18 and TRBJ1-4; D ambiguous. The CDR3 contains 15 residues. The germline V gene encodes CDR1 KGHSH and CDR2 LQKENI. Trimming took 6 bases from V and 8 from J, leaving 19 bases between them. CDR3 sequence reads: CASSPPSTRREKLFF. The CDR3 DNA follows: TGTGCCAGCTCCCCCCCTTCGACACGGAGGGAAAAACTGTTTTTT.

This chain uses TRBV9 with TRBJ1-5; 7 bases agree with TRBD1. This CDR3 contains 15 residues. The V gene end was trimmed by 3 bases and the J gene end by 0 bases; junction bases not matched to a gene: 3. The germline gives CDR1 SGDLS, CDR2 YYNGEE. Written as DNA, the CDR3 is TGTGCCAGCAGCGCGGGACAGCGTAGCAATCAGCCCCAGCATTTT. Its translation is CASSAGQRSNQPQHF. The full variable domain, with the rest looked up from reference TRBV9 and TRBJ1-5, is DSGVTQTPKHLITATGQRVTLRCSPRSGDLSVYWYQQSLDQGLQFLIQYYNGEERAKGNILERFSAQQFPDLHSELNLSSLELGDSALYFCASSAGQRSNQPQHFGDGTRLSIL.

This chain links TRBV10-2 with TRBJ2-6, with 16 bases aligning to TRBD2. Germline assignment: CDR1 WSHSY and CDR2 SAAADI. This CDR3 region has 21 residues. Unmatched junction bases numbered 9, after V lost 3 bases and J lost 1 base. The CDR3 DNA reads TGCGCCAGCAGTGACTCGCAGGGACTAGCGGGGGGGTATTCTGGGGCCAACGTCCTGACTTTC. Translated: CASSDSQGLAGGYSGANVLTF.

The CDR3 here is CASSLEGRLDNEQFF. The CDR3 DNA sequence: TGTGCCAGCAGTTTAGAAGGGAGGCTCGACAATGAGCAGTTCTTC. The chain has TRBV27 and TRBJ2-1; perhaps TRBD2 as D (6 bases). This CDR3 spans 15 amino acids. Trimming took off 2 bases at V and 5 bases at J, with 13 bases between the two ends. Germline CDR1 reads MNHEY; CDR2 reads SMNVEV (reference sequence).

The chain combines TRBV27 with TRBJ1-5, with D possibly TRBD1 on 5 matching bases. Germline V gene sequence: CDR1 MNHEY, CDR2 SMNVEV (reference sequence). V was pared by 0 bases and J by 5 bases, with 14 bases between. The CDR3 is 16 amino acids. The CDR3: CASSLSYRSADQPQHF. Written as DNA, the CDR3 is TGTGCCAGCAGTTTATCTTACAGGAGCGCGGATCAGCCCCAGCATTTT.

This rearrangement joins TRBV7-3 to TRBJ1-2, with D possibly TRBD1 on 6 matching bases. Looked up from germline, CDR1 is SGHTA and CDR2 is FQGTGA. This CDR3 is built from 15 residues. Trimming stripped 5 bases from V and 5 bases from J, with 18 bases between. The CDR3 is CASSPGAGVGYGYTF. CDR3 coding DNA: TGTGCCAGCAGCCCCGGGGCAGGGGTAGGATATGGCTACACCTTC.

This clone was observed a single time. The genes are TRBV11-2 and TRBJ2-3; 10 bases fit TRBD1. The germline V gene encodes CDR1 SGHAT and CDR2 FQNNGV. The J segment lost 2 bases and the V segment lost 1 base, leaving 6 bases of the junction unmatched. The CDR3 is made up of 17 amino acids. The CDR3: CASSLVGTGEVTDTQYF. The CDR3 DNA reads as TGTGCCAGCAGCTTAGTCGGGACAGGGGAAGTCACAGATACGCAGTATTTT. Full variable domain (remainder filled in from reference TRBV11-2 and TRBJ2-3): EAGVAQSPRYKIIEKRQSVAFWCNPISGHATLYWYQQILGQGPKLLIQFQNNGVVDDSQLPKDRFSAERLKGVDSTLKIQPAKLEDSAVYLCASSLVGTGEVTDTQYFGPGTRLTVL.

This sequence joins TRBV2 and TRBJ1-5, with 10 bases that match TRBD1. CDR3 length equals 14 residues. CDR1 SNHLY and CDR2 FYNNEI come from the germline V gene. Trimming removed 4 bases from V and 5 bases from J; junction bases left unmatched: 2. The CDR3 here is CASSGTGGHQPQHF. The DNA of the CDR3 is TGTGCCAGCAGTGGGACAGGGGGACATCAGCCCCAGCATTTT. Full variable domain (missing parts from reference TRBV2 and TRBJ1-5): EPEVTQTPSHQVTQMGQEVILRCVPISNHLYFYWYRQILGQKVEFLVSFYNNEISEKSEIFDDQFSVERPDGSNFTLKIRSTKLEDSAMYFCASSGTGGHQPQHFGDGTRLSIL.

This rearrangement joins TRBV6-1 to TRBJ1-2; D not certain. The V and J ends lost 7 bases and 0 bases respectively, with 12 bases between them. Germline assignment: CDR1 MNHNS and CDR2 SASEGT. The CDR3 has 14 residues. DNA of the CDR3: TGTGCCAGCATTCGTACTCCTCCTAACTATGGCTACACCTTC. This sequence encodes CASIRTPPNYGYTF.

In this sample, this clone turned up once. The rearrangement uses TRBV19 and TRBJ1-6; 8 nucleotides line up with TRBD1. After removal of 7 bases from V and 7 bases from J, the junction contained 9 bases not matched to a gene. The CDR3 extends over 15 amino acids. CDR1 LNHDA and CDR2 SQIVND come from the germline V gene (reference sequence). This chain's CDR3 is CASTLGQGGNSPLHF. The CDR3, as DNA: TGTGCCAGTACCCTAGGACAGGGAGGCAATTCACCCCTCCACTTT.

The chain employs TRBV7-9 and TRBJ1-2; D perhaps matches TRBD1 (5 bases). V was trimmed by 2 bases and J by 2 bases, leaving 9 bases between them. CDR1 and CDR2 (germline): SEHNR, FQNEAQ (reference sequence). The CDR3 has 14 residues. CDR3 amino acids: CASSLSPGNYGYTF. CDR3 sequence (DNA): TGTGCCAGCAGCTTAAGCCCAGGGAACTATGGCTACACCTTC.

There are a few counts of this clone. The CDR3 DNA is TGTGCCAGCAGCAACCGACAGAACACTGAAGCTTTCTTT. It is translated as CASSNRQNTEAFF. The chain employs TRBV6-5 and TRBJ1-1; no definite D call. Trimming removed 6 bases from V and 1 base from J, with 9 bases in between. Germline V gene data show CDR1 as MNHEY and CDR2 as SVGAGI. The length of the CDR3 is 13 residues.

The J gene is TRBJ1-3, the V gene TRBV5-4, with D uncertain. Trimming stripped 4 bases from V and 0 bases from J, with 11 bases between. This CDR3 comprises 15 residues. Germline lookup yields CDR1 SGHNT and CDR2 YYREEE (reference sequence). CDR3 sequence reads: CASSIRRDSGNTIYF. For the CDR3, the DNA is TGTGCCAGCAGCATCCGACGGGACTCTGGAAACACCATATATTTT.

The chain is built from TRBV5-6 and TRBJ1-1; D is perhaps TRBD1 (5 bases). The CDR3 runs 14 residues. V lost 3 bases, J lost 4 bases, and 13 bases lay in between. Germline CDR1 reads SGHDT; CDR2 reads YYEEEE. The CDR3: CASSYLGGGTEAFF. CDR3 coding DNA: TGTGCCAGCAGCTACCTTGGGGGGGGCACTGAAGCTTTCTTT.

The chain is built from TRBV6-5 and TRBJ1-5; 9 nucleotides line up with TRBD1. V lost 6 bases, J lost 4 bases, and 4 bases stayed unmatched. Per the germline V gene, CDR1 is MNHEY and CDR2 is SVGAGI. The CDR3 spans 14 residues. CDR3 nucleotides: TGTGCCAGCAGGGGACAGGGATGGAATCAGCCCCAGCATTTT. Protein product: CASRGQGWNQPQHF.

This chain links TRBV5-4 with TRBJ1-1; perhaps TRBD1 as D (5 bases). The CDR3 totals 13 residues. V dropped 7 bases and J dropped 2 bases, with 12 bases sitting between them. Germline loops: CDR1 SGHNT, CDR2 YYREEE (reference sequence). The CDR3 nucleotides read TGTGCCAGCCGTCAGGGACTCAACACTGAAGCTTTCTTT. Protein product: CASRQGLNTEAFF.

This CDR3 reads CASGLHEQFF. The DNA of the CDR3 is TGTGCCAGCGGCCTCCATGAGCAGTTCTTC. The chain is built from TRBV2 and TRBJ2-1; D not certain. Trimming removed 8 bases from V and 8 bases from J, with 7 bases in between. The germline V gene has CDR1 SNHLY and CDR2 FYNNEI. The CDR3 contains 10 residues.